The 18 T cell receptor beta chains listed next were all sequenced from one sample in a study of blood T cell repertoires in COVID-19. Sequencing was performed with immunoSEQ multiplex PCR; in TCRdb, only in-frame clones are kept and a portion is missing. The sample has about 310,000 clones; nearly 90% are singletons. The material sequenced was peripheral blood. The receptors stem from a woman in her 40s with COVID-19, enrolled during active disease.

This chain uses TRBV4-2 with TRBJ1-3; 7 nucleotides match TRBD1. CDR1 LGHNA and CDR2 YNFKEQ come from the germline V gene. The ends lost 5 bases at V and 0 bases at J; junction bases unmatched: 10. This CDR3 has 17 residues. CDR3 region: CASSSRQGPPSGNTIYF. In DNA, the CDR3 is TGTGCCAGCAGCTCGCGACAGGGCCCACCCTCTGGAAACACCATATATTTT.

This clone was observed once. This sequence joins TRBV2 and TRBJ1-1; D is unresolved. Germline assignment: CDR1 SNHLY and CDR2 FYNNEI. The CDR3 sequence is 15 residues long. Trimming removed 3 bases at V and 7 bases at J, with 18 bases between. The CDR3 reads CASSDQVGGTSEAFF. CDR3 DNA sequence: TGTGCCAGCAGTGATCAAGTCGGCGGCACAAGTGAAGCTTTCTTT.

The CDR3 nucleotides are TGTGCCAGCAGTCACAACAGGGGGCTCTACGAGCAGTACTTC. This encodes CASSHNRGLYEQYF. V usage is TRBV6-6 and J usage is TRBJ2-7; 9 bases agree with TRBD1. Germline values: CDR1 MNHNY, CDR2 SVGAGI (reference sequence). The CDR3 length is 14 residues. With V trimmed by 5 bases and J by 3 bases, 5 bases remained unmatched.

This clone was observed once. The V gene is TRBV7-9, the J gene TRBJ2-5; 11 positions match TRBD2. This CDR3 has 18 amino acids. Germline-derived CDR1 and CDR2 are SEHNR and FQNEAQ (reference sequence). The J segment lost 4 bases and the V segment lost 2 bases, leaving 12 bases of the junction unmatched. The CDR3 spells CASSLSNSGGDKTETQYF. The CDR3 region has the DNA TGTGCCAGCAGCTTATCAAATAGCGGGGGGGACAAAACAGAGACCCAGTACTTC.

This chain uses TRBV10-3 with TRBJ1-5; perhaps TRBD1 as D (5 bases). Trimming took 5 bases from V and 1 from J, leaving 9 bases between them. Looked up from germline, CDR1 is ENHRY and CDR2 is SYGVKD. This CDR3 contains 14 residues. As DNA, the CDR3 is TGTGCCATCAGTAGTCAGGGAAGCAATCAGCCCCAGCATTTT. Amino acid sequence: CAISSQGSNQPQHF.

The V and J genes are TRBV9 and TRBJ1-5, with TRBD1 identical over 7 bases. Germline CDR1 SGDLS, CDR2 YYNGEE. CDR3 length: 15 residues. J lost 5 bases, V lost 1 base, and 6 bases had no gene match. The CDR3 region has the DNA TGTGCCAGCAGCGTATCAGGGGACAGTGATCAGCCCCAGCATTTT. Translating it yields CASSVSGDSDQPQHF.

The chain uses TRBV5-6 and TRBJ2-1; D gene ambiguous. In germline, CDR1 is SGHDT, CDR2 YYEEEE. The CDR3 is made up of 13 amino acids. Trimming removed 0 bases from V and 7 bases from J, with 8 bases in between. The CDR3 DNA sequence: TGTGCCAGCAGCTTGGAGCGCGGAAATGAGCAGTTCTTC. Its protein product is CASSLERGNEQFF.

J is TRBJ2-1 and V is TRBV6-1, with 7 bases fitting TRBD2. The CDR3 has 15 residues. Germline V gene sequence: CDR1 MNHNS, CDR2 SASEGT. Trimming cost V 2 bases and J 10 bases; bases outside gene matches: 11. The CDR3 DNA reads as TGTGCCAGCAGTGAAATTGCGGGAGCTTTGCAGGAGCAGTTCTTC. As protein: CASSEIAGALQEQFF.

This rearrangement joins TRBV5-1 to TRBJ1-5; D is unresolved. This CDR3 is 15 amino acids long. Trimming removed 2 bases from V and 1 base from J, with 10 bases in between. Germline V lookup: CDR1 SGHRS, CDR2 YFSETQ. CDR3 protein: CASSFEGRSNQPQHF. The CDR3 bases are TGCGCCAGCAGCTTCGAGGGTCGCAGCAATCAGCCCCAGCATTTT.

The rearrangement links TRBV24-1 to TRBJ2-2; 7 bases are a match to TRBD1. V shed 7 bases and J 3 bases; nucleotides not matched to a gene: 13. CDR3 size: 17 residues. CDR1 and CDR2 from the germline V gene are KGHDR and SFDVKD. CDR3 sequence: CATRGPGRRGYTGELFF. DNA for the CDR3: TGTGCCACCAGGGGGCCCGGGCGCAGGGGGTACACCGGGGAGCTGTTTTTT.

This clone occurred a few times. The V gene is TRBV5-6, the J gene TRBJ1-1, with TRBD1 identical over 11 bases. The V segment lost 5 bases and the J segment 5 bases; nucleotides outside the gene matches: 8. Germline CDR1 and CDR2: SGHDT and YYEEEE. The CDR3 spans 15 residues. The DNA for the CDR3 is TGTGCCAGCAGTCCTCCGGGACAGGGGGAGACTGAAGCTTTCTTT. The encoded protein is CASSPPGQGETEAFF. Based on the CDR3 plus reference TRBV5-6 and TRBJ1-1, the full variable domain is DAGVTQSPTHLIKTRGQQVTLRCSPKSGHDTVSWYQQALGQGPQFIFQYYEEEERQRGNFPDRFSGHQFPNYSSELNVNALLLGDSALYLCASSPPGQGETEAFFGQGTRLTVV.

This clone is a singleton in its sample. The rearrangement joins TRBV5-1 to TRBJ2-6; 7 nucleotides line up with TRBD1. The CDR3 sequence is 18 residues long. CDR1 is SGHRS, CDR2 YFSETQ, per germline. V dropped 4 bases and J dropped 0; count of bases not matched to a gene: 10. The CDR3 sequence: CASSDHRGRSSGANVLTF. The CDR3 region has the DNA TGCGCCAGCAGCGACCACAGGGGTCGCAGCTCTGGGGCCAACGTCCTGACTTTC.

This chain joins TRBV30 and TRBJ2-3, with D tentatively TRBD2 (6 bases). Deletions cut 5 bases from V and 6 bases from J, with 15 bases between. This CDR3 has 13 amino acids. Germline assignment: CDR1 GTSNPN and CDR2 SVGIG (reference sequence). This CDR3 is CAWGVGGLDTQYF. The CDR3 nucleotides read TGTGCCTGGGGGGTTGGGGGACTGGATACGCAGTATTTT.

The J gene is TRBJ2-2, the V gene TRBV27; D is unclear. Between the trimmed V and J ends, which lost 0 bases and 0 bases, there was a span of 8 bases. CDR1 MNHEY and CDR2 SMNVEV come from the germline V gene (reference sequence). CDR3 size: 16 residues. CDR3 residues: CASSLSFTANTGELFF. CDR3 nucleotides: TGTGCCAGCAGTTTATCATTCACAGCGAACACCGGGGAGCTGTTTTTT.

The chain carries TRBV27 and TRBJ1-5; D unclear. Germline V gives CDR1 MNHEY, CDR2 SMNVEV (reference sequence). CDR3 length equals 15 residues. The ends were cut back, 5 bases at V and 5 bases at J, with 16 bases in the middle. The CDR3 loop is CASSPRPNSYQPQHF. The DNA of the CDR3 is TGTGCCAGCAGTCCCCGGCCCAACAGTTATCAGCCCCAGCATTTT.

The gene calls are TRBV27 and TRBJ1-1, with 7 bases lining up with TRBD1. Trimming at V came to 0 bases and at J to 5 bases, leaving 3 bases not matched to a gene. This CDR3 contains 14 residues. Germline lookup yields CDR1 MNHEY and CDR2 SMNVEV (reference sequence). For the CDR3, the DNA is TGTGCCAGCAGTTTATCTAGGGGGCGAACTGAAGCTTTCTTT. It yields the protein CASSLSRGRTEAFF.

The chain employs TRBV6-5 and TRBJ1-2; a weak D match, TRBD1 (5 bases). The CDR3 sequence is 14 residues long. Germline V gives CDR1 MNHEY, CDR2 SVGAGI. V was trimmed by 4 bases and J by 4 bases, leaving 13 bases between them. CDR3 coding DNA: TGTGCCAGCAGTTTCTCCGGGGGGACCTATGGCTACACCTTC. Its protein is CASSFSGGTYGYTF.

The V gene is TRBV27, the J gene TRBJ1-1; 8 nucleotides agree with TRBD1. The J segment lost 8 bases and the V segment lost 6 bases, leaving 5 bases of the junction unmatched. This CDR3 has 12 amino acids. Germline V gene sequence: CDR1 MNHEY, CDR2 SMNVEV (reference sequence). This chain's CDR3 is CASSDRGREAFF. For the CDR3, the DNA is TGTGCCAGCAGCGACAGGGGTCGCGAAGCTTTCTTT.